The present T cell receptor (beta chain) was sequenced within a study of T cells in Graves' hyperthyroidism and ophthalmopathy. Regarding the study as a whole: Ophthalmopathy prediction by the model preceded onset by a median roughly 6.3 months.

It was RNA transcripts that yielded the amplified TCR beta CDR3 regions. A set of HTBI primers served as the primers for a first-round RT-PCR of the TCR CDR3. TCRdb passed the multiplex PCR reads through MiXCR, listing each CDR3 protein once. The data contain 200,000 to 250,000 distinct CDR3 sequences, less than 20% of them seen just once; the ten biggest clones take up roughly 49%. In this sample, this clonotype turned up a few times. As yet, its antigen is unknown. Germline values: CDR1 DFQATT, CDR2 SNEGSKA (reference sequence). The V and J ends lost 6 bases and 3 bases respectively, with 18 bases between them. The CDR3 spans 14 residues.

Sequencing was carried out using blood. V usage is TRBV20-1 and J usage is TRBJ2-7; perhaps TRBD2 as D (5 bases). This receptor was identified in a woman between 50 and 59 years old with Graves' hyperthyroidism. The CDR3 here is CSATKDGGDYEQYF. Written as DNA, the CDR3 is TGCAGTGCCACCAAGGACGGAGGAGACTACGAGCAGTACTTC.